These 9 T cell receptor beta chains originate from one sample sequenced in a study of cytomegalovirus exposure and HLA in healthy donors. The PCR contained 60 Vbeta and 13 Jbeta primers. The data were produced by immunoSEQ multiplex PCR, yet TCRdb's version contains in-frame clones alone and is incomplete. The sample contains roughly 90,000 clones, around four fifths of which appear only once. The sample comprised PBMCs. These receptors were obtained from a man aged 25-40 years in good health and CMV-seronegative.

The rearrangement joins TRBV9 to TRBJ1-5; a weak D match, TRBD1 (6 bases). The germline V gene has CDR1 SGDLS and CDR2 YYNGEE. With 2 bases removed from V and 4 bases from J, the gap between germline ends came to 25 bases. This CDR3 is built from 19 residues. The CDR3 is CASSVGGASSALFNQPQHF. The CDR3 DNA follows: TGTGCCAGCAGCGTTGGGGGGGCCTCTAGTGCCCTTTTTAATCAGCCCCAGCATTTT.

The V gene is TRBV6-4, the J gene TRBJ2-1; D call uncertain. The CDR3 is 16 amino acids. V was cut by 4 bases and J by 6 bases, with 19 bases left in between. CDR1 is MRHNA and CDR2 is SNTAGT in the germline V gene. DNA of the CDR3: TGTGCCAGCAGTGCCATGGGTCGAGGTGGCCTCAATGAGCAGTTCTTC. It is translated as CASSAMGRGGLNEQFF.

In this sample, this clone turned up a few times. This chain uses TRBV2 with TRBJ1-4, with a weak D call TRBD1 (6 bases). CDR1 is SNHLY and CDR2 is FYNNEI in the germline V gene. The CDR3 consists of 16 residues. Trimming left V 8 bases short and J 0 bases short, with 16 bases between. The CDR3: CASYFRDTATNEKLFF. The CDR3 DNA sequence: TGTGCCAGCTACTTCCGGGACACTGCAACTAATGAAAAACTGTTTTTT.

The chain couples TRBV5-1 to TRBJ2-1; possible D gene TRBD1, 6 bases. CDR1 is SGHRS, CDR2 YFSETQ, per germline. This CDR3 is built from 15 residues. Deletions cut 1 base from V and 7 bases from J, with 15 bases between. The CDR3, as DNA: TGCGCCAGCAGCTTGAGAGACAGGCAGAGGAATGAGCAGTTCTTC. As protein: CASSLRDRQRNEQFF.

CDR3 amino acids: CASSRTGIGEQYF. The CDR3 nucleotides read TGTGCCAGCAGTCGTACAGGAATCGGCGAGCAGTACTTC. The genes are TRBV9 and TRBJ2-7, with TRBD1 as a possible D gene (5 bases). V was clipped by 5 bases and J by 6 bases, with 15 bases between them. Germline CDR1 is SGDLS and CDR2 is YYNGEE. The CDR3 sequence is 13 residues long.

The CDR3 region is CASSFQGETSPLHF. The CDR3 DNA follows: TGTGCCAGCAGTTTTCAGGGGGAAACTTCACCCCTCCACTTT. V usage is TRBV25-1 and J usage is TRBJ1-6, with 7 bases aligning to TRBD1. Germline V CDR1 and CDR2: MGHDK, SYGVNS. CDR3 length equals 14 residues. J lost 9 bases, V lost 5 bases, and 7 bases had no gene match.

As to this clone: The junction departs from germline at one end; a sequencing error may be responsible. Here the CDR3 reads CASKTSCEQYF. The CDR3 region has the DNA TGTGCCAGCAAGACATCCTGCGAGCAGTACTTC. This chain links TRBV6-1 with TRBJ2-7; D gene ambiguous. This CDR3 spans 11 amino acids. CDR1 is MNHNS, CDR2 SASEGT, per germline.

The chain has TRBV30 and TRBJ1-1; 7 bases match TRBD1. The CDR3 covers 13 residues. Germline V gene sequence: CDR1 GTSNPN, CDR2 SVGIG (reference sequence). J was trimmed by 1 base and V by 1 base; bases with no gene match: 0. CDR3 in amino acids: CAWSDRGNTEAFF. The CDR3 coding sequence is TGTGCCTGGAGTGACAGGGGGAACACTGAAGCTTTCTTT.

The chain uses TRBV7-9 and TRBJ1-2; D gene uncertain. The CDR3 covers 14 residues. The ends were cut back, 1 base at V and 4 bases at J, with 10 bases in the middle. Germline V gives CDR1 SEHNR, CDR2 FQNEAQ (reference sequence). CDR3: CASSLGQITYGYTF. CDR3 bases: TGTGCCAGCAGCTTAGGGCAGATAACCTATGGCTACACCTTC.